A single sample is the source of the 32 T cell receptor beta chains below, sequenced in a study of cytomegalovirus exposure and HLA in healthy donors. With 60 Vbeta and 13 Jbeta primers, the PCR was carried out. The table came from immunoSEQ multiplex PCR; TCRdb's copy has only in-frame clones and leaves some out. The ten top clones account for about 3%, within a sample of about 99,000 clones. Sequenced sample: PBMCs. These receptors all stem from a man aged 40-49 years in good health and CMV-seronegative.

The V gene is TRBV28, the J gene TRBJ1-5; D may be TRBD1 (5 bases). The CDR3 is 17 residues long. The V end lost 5 bases, the J end lost 4 bases, and 21 bases lay between the germline ends. Germline V CDR1 and CDR2: MDHEN, SYDVKM. This CDR3 is CASSTRPTGILNQPQHF. The CDR3 DNA reads as TGTGCCAGCAGTACTCGGCCAACAGGAATACTAAATCAGCCCCAGCATTTT.

The chain is built from TRBV7-6 and TRBJ2-3; 9 bases fit TRBD2. V gave up 1 base and J gave up 5 bases; unmatched junction bases: 7. CDR3 length: 16 residues. Per germline, CDR1 SGHVS and CDR2 FNYEAQ. In DNA, the CDR3 is TGTGCCAGCAGCTTAGAGGTGGGGCGGGGGGGAGATACGCAGTATTTT. Translated: CASSLEVGRGGDTQYF. The variable domain in full, completed from reference TRBV7-6 and TRBJ2-3, reads GAGVSQSPRYKVTKRGQDVALRCDPISGHVSLYWYRQALGQGPEFLTYFNYEAQQDKSGLPNDRFSAERPEGSISTLTIQRTEQRDSAMYRCASSLEVGRGGDTQYFGPGTRLTVL.

The chain joins TRBV7-2 to TRBJ1-4; the D is unclear. CDR3 size: 16 residues. The V end lost 5 bases, the J end lost 8 bases, and 21 bases lay between the germline ends. Germline V gene data show CDR1 as SGHTA and CDR2 as FQGNSA. The CDR3: CASSPDKAAIWEKLFF. For the CDR3, the DNA is TGTGCCAGCAGCCCCGATAAGGCGGCGATTTGGGAAAAACTGTTTTTT.

V and J are TRBV7-9 and TRBJ2-3; D may be TRBD2 (6 bases). The germline gives CDR1 SEHNR, CDR2 FQNEAQ (reference sequence). The CDR3 totals 15 residues. With 2 bases removed from V and 1 base from J, the gap between germline ends came to 10 bases. The CDR3 DNA sequence: TGTGCCAGCAGCTTAATGGCTAGCGGCACAGATACGCAGTATTTT. Translated: CASSLMASGTDTQYF.

The genes are TRBV7-9 and TRBJ1-1; D call uncertain. The V gene lost 3 bases and the J gene lost 1 base, with 15 bases spanning the gap. Germline V gene lookup returns CDR1 SEHNR and CDR2 FQNEAQ (reference sequence). The CDR3 length is 16 residues. The CDR3 protein is CASSFGRPNGNTEAFF. The DNA of the CDR3 is TGTGCCAGCAGCTTCGGGAGACCTAACGGGAACACTGAAGCTTTCTTT.

The chain links TRBV10-3 to TRBJ1-4; D gene ambiguous. The CDR3 contains 13 residues. Trimming stripped 6 bases from V and 0 bases from J, with 5 bases between. Germline V lookup: CDR1 ENHRY, CDR2 SYGVKD. The CDR3 spells CAIRTATNEKLFF. The CDR3, as DNA: TGTGCCATCAGAACTGCAACTAATGAAAAACTGTTTTTT.

The V call is TRBV27, the J call TRBJ2-7; 8 bases are shared with TRBD1. The CDR3 is 15 amino acids. V lost 2 bases and J lost 0; bases outside the gene matches: 3. In germline, CDR1 is MNHEY, CDR2 SMNVEV (reference sequence). CDR3 residues: CASSLGDRSSYEQYF. CDR3 nucleotides: TGTGCCAGCAGTTTAGGGGACAGGAGCTCCTACGAGCAGTACTTC.

V gene TRBV5-4 combines with J gene TRBJ2-7, with 10 positions matching TRBD1. With 2 bases clipped from V and 5 bases from J, the junction kept 4 bases outside the gene matches. This CDR3 spans 14 amino acids. Germline values: CDR1 SGHNT, CDR2 YYREEE (reference sequence). Here the CDR3 DNA reads TGTGCCAGCAGCTTTAGGGACAGGGGCCACGAGCAGTACTTC. Translating it yields CASSFRDRGHEQYF.

J is TRBJ2-7 and V is TRBV28; 7 bases line up with TRBD2. The V gene end was trimmed by 8 bases and the J gene end by 5 bases; junction bases not matched to a gene: 21. Germline loops: CDR1 MDHEN, CDR2 SYDVKM. This CDR3 has 17 residues. The CDR3 coding sequence is TGTGCCAGCGTCGGAACCCAGTGGACTGCGGGAGAAGACGAGCAGTACTTC. The encoded protein is CASVGTQWTAGEDEQYF.

This chain connects TRBV29-1 to TRBJ2-2; D remains ambiguous. The CDR3 sequence is 14 residues long. Germline V gene sequence: CDR1 SQVTM, CDR2 ANQGSEA. V lost 3 bases and J 3 bases, leaving 11 bases between the germline ends. Here the CDR3 reads CSVEGPGDTGELFF. The CDR3, as DNA: TGCAGCGTTGAGGGCCCAGGCGACACCGGGGAGCTGTTTTTT.

The chain links TRBV6-5 to TRBJ1-2; 7 nucleotides agree with TRBD1. Germline CDR1 and CDR2: MNHEY and SVGAGI. V shed 6 bases, J shed 7 bases, and the junction held 8 bases outside the gene matches. This CDR3 has 13 amino acids. CDR3 region: CASRLGQDGGYTF. In DNA, the CDR3 is TGTGCCAGCAGACTAGGACAGGATGGTGGCTACACCTTC.

The chain is built from TRBV7-8 and TRBJ1-5; 7 nucleotides agree with TRBD1. The V gene's germline CDR1 is SGHVS and CDR2 FQNEAQ. The CDR3 covers 15 residues. The V segment lost 5 bases and the J segment 0 bases; nucleotides outside the gene matches: 4. CDR3 protein: CASSVQGTSNQPQHF. CDR3 DNA sequence: TGTGCCAGCAGCGTACAGGGGACTAGCAATCAGCCCCAGCATTTT.

The chain carries TRBV6-1 and TRBJ2-5, with D hard to call. The J call may not be correct, given that the DNA end is closer to TRBJ2-7. There are 13 residues in the CDR3. CDR1 MNHNS and CDR2 SASEGT come from the germline V gene. The CDR3 DNA reads TGTGCCAGCCGACAAGTTCCTTCCTACGAGCAGTACTTC. Translation gives CASRQVPSYEQYF.

The V gene is TRBV7-2, the J gene TRBJ1-2; 8 nucleotides match TRBD1. V was pared by 2 bases and J by 8 bases, with 4 bases of the junction left unmatched. This CDR3 is built from 13 residues. The germline V gene has CDR1 SGHTA and CDR2 FQGNSA. The CDR3, as DNA: TGTGCCAGCAGCTTAAGAGGACAGGGAGGCTACACCTTC. It codes for CASSLRGQGGYTF.

The chain couples TRBV14 to TRBJ2-1; 13 nucleotides line up with TRBD2. The CDR3 is 18 amino acids. V shed 0 bases, J shed 2 bases, and the junction held 4 bases outside the gene matches. Germline assignment: CDR1 SGHDN and CDR2 FVKESK. CDR3 residues: CASSQDGTSGNPYNEQFF. The DNA for the CDR3 is TGTGCCAGCAGCCAAGATGGGACTAGCGGGAACCCCTACAATGAGCAGTTCTTC.

The chain uses TRBV6-1 and TRBJ1-1; D is ambiguous. CDR3 length: 13 amino acids. Germline V gene sequence: CDR1 MNHNS, CDR2 SASEGT. V lost 2 bases to trimming and J lost 4 bases, with 8 bases between them. In DNA, the CDR3 is TGTGCCAGCAGTGAAACTCCAAGCACTGAAGCTTTCTTT. Its protein is CASSETPSTEAFF.

The V call is TRBV19, the J call TRBJ2-7, with D possibly matching TRBD2 (6 bases). The V and J ends lost 6 bases and 1 base respectively, with 10 bases between them. CDR1 and CDR2 (germline): LNHDA, SQIVND (reference sequence). The CDR3 is 13 amino acids. The CDR3, as DNA: TGTGCCAGTAGGTGGACTAATTCCTACGAGCAGTACTTC. This encodes CASRWTNSYEQYF.

This sequence joins TRBV6-1 and TRBJ2-7; 10 bases fit TRBD1. CDR1 is MNHNS and CDR2 is SASEGT in the germline V gene. J was trimmed by 6 bases and V by 8 bases; bases with no gene match: 4. This CDR3 has 12 amino acids. CDR3 in DNA: TGTGCCAGCTGCTGGACAGGGGGCGAGCAGTACTTC. Residues: CASCWTGGEQYF.

This chain links TRBV27 with TRBJ1-1, with 8 bases matching TRBD1. CDR1 and CDR2 (germline): MNHEY, SMNVEV (reference sequence). The CDR3 is made up of 16 amino acids. Unmatched junction bases numbered 9, after V lost 2 bases and J lost 4 bases. The CDR3 nucleotides are TGTGCCAGCAGTTTAGACAGGGGTAAGCGGGGCACTGAAGCTTTCTTT. The encoded protein is CASSLDRGKRGTEAFF.

This chain joins TRBV5-1 and TRBJ2-2; TRBD2 aligns across 10 bases. Germline CDR1 reads SGHRS; CDR2 reads YFSETQ. V lost 4 bases to trimming and J lost 4 bases; unmatched junction nucleotides: 10. The CDR3 is made up of 17 amino acids. DNA for the CDR3: TGCGCCAGCAGCCCTCCGGTGGTAGCGGGAGGCACCGGGGAGCTGTTTTTT. As protein: CASSPPVVAGGTGELFF.

The rearrangement joins TRBV5-1 to TRBJ1-4, with TRBD1 as a possible D gene (5 bases). V was clipped by 0 bases and J by 5 bases, with 11 bases between them. Per the germline V gene, CDR1 is SGHRS and CDR2 is YFSETQ. The CDR3 contains 15 residues. CDR3 DNA sequence: TGCGCCAGCAGCTTGGTTGGGGCCTTCAATGAAAAACTGTTTTTT. Its protein is CASSLVGAFNEKLFF.

V is TRBV4-3 and J is TRBJ2-5; 11 bases align to TRBD2. The junction had 8 bases not matched to a gene; V was cut back by 0 bases and J by 5 bases. The CDR3 consists of 17 residues. Germline V CDR1 and CDR2: LGHNA, YSLEER. CDR3 residues: CASSQDVAGGPRETQYF. The CDR3 DNA reads as TGCGCCAGCAGCCAAGACGTAGCGGGGGGGCCAAGGGAGACCCAGTACTTC.

The chain is built from TRBV28 and TRBJ2-7; TRBD2 agrees at 10 bases. J was trimmed by 4 bases and V by 3 bases; bases with no gene match: 12. CDR3 length: 17 amino acids. In germline, CDR1 is MDHEN, CDR2 SYDVKM. The DNA for the CDR3 is TGTGCCAGCAGTTTGTCGGGACTAGCGCGAGGGTCGTACGAGCAGTACTTC. As protein: CASSLSGLARGSYEQYF.

Worth noting for this clone: The DNA is omitted, as the CDR3 cannot be located on it reliably, and the CDR3 follows TCRdb's listing. The chain links TRBV2 to TRBJ2-5; TRBD2 is the table's D call and was not checked against the DNA. Termini included, the CDR3 measures 13 amino acids. CDR1 is SNHLY, CDR2 FYNNEI, per germline. The CDR3 sequence: CASSEGVGGGSHF.

The chain joins TRBV18 to TRBJ2-7; 8 bases match TRBD2. In germline, CDR1 is KGHSH, CDR2 LQKENI. V shed 1 base and J 3 bases; nucleotides not matched to a gene: 5. CDR3 length: 15 residues. The DNA for the CDR3 is TGTGCCAGCTCACCACAAGACACTAGCGGCTACGAGCAGTACTTC. Translating gives CASSPQDTSGYEQYF.

CDR3 nucleotide sequence: TGTGCCAGCAGCGTAGAGGGTAGCGGGAATCTTTACGAGCAGTACTTC. Translated, it gives CASSVEGSGNLYEQYF. The V and J genes are TRBV9 and TRBJ2-7; the match to TRBD2 covers 8 bases. The CDR3 runs 16 residues. J was trimmed by 4 bases and V by 0 bases; bases with no gene match: 9. Per the germline V gene, CDR1 is SGDLS and CDR2 is YYNGEE.

The chain has TRBV4-1 and TRBJ2-1, with 9 bases fitting TRBD2. The trim removed 7 bases at V and 5 bases at J, leaving 6 bases unmatched. CDR1 and CDR2 (germline): MGHRA, YSYEKL. The CDR3 runs to 14 residues. CDR3 sequence (DNA): TGCGCCAGCACGGGCGGGGGGGCCCACAATGAGCAGTTCTTC. Protein product: CASTGGGAHNEQFF.

The rearrangement uses TRBV6-1 and TRBJ2-6, with D tentatively TRBD1 (5 bases). V was clipped by 3 bases and J by 0 bases, with 12 bases between them. Germline CDR1 and CDR2: MNHNS and SASEGT. The CDR3 has 17 amino acids. In nucleotides, the CDR3 is TGTGCCAGCAGTGAGCAGGGTTTCTTCTCTGGGGCCAACGTCCTGACTTTC. It specifies CASSEQGFFSGANVLTF.

The chain couples TRBV5-1 to TRBJ2-1, with 8 positions matching TRBD2. CDR1 is SGHRS, CDR2 YFSETQ, per germline. The trim removed 1 base at V and 9 bases at J, leaving 15 bases unmatched. CDR3 length: 17 amino acids. DNA of the CDR3: TGCGCCAGCAGCTTGCTGTACGGGGGGGGGCCGGCTGGTGAGCAGTTCTTC. The encoded protein is CASSLLYGGGPAGEQFF.

The chain combines TRBV5-6 with TRBJ2-5, with D hard to call. CDR1 is SGHDT, CDR2 YYEEEE, per germline. This CDR3 has 13 amino acids. V was shortened by 4 bases and J by 3 bases, with 10 bases between the two germline ends. The CDR3 loop reads CASSGSPEETQYF. The CDR3 coding sequence is TGTGCCAGCAGCGGCTCACCCGAAGAGACCCAGTACTTC.

The chain employs TRBV5-6 and TRBJ1-1; D is perhaps TRBD1 (6 bases). CDR3 size: 16 residues. V lost 0 bases and J lost 0, with 12 bases in between. CDR1 and CDR2 (germline): SGHDT, YYEEEE. The CDR3 region is CASSLGGPLMNTEAFF. As DNA, the CDR3 is TGTGCCAGCAGCTTGGGGGGGCCACTGATGAACACTGAAGCTTTCTTT.

The chain recombines TRBV10-1 with TRBJ2-7; 7 positions agree with TRBD2. The V segment lost 3 bases and the J segment 5 bases; nucleotides outside the gene matches: 7. CDR3 length equals 14 residues. Germline-derived CDR1 and CDR2 are WNHNN and SYGVQD (reference sequence). CDR3 DNA sequence: TGCGCCAGCAGTGACGGCGGGAGTAAAAACGAGCAGTACTTC. Encoded protein: CASSDGGSKNEQYF.